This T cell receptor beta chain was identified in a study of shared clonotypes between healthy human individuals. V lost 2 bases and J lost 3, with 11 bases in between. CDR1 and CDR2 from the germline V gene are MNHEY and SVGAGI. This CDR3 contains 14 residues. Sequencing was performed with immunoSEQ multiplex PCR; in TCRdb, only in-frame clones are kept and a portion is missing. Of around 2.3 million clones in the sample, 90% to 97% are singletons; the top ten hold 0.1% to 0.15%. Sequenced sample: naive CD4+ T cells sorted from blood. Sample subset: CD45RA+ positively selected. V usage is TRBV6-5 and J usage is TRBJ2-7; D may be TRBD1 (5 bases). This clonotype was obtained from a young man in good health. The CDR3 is CASSYRQGIYEQYF. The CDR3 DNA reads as TGTGCCAGCAGTTACCGGCAGGGTATCTACGAGCAGTACTTC.